This passage covers 23 T cell receptor beta chains from one sample sequenced in a study of T cell repertoires in cytomegalovirus infection. TCRdb used MiXCR to reprocess the reads, holding one entry per CDR3 protein. This table holds under 600,000 distinct CDR3 sequences, about 15% found once. Sequenced: CD8+ T cells from PBMCs. The source of these receptors is a human donor in good health (CMV status not recorded). Some clones in this sample may be carry-over from other donors' samples.

This clonotype was recorded at least ten times. Written as DNA, the CDR3 is TGTGCCAGTTACAGCTATGGCTACACCTTC. Translation gives CASYSYGYTF. The chain has TRBV19 and TRBJ1-2; D ambiguous. Germline CDR1 LNHDA, CDR2 SQIVND (reference sequence). The CDR3 totals 10 residues. V lost 8 bases and J lost 4, with 5 bases in between.

This clonotype has a handful of counts. The chain uses TRBV9 and TRBJ2-3; weak D call: TRBD1 (5 bases). There are 15 residues in the CDR3. Germline CDR1 is SGDLS and CDR2 is YYNGEE. V lost 2 bases to trimming and J lost 3 bases, with 13 bases between them. CDR3: CASSVSWGATDTQYF. Here the CDR3 DNA reads TGTGCCAGCAGCGTGAGTTGGGGCGCGACAGATACGCAGTATTTT.

This chain joins TRBV27 and TRBJ1-2; 7 bases are a match to TRBD1. V was pared by 5 bases and J by 4 bases, with 7 bases of the junction left unmatched. This CDR3 has 14 residues. Germline CDR1 and CDR2: MNHEY and SMNVEV (reference sequence). Here the CDR3 DNA reads TGTGCCAGCAGTCCGGGACAGCGCGCCTATGGCTACACCTTC. It specifies CASSPGQRAYGYTF.

The chain combines TRBV11-2 with TRBJ2-5; 8 nucleotides agree with TRBD2. Germline CDR1 is SGHAT and CDR2 is FQNNGV. CDR3 length: 15 residues. V was pared by 1 base and J by 5 bases, with 6 bases of the junction left unmatched. The CDR3 loop reads CASSLAGGGGETQYF. In DNA form, the CDR3 reads TGTGCCAGCAGCTTAGCGGGGGGGGGCGGGGAGACCCAGTACTTC.

This clonotype was observed many times. This chain connects TRBV27 to TRBJ2-5; the D is unclear. Germline V gene sequence: CDR1 MNHEY, CDR2 SMNVEV (reference sequence). Trimming left V 4 bases short and J 4 bases short, with 19 bases between. The CDR3 runs to 16 residues. CDR3 sequence reads: CASSSEGSGSAETQYF. In nucleotides, the CDR3 is TGTGCCAGCAGTTCAGAAGGTTCAGGCTCCGCAGAGACCCAGTACTTC.

Details on this clonotype: The junction shows a germline mismatch at one end, possibly a read error. J is TRBJ1-5 and V is TRBV7-2; D call uncertain. CDR1 is SGHTA and CDR2 is FQGNSA in the germline V gene. This CDR3 comprises 13 residues. This CDR3 reads CASSLAQYQPQHF. CDR3 coding DNA: TGTGCCAGCAGCTTAGCGCAGTATCAGCCTCAGCATTTT.

This chain links TRBV4-2 with TRBJ2-2; TRBD2 matches 7 bases. Trimming removed 0 bases from V and 5 bases from J; junction bases left unmatched: 3. Looked up from germline, CDR1 is LGHNA and CDR2 is YNFKEQ. The CDR3 spans 15 residues. The CDR3 loop is CASSQDLGGTGELFF. The DNA for the CDR3 is TGTGCCAGCAGCCAAGACCTGGGGGGGACCGGGGAGCTGTTTTTT.

This clonotype came up a few times. The chain is built from TRBV27 and TRBJ2-7, with D uncertain. The V gene lost 6 bases and the J gene lost 4 bases, with 19 bases spanning the gap. Germline V gene data show CDR1 as MNHEY and CDR2 as SMNVEV (reference sequence). The CDR3 consists of 15 residues. Here the CDR3 reads CASSPIRSPAYEQYF. The CDR3, as DNA: TGTGCCAGCAGCCCCATACGTTCGCCCGCATACGAGCAGTACTTC.

The count of this clonotype is one. The chain employs TRBV5-5 and TRBJ1-5, with D tentatively TRBD1 (6 bases). The CDR3 loop spans 15 amino acids. Germline-derived CDR1 and CDR2 are SGHKS and YYEKEE (reference sequence). Trimming took 0 bases from V and 7 from J, leaving 14 bases between them. The CDR3, as DNA: TGTGCCAGCAGCTTGGCCTCAGGGGCGGGCCAGCCCCAGCATTTT. This sequence encodes CASSLASGAGQPQHF.

This clonotype was seen a few times. The chain has TRBV11-3 and TRBJ2-1, with TRBD2 identical over 7 bases. The CDR3 sequence is 12 residues long. V trimming: 10 bases; J trimming: 8 bases; junction bases outside the gene matches: 8. The V gene's germline CDR1 is SGHNT and CDR2 YENEEA. The CDR3 loop reads CAISGRADEQFF. In DNA form, the CDR3 reads TGTGCCATCAGTGGGAGGGCGGATGAGCAGTTCTTC.

Details on this clonotype: This likely comes from a read error, as the CDR3 has no conserved phenylalanine or tryptophan at its end. The rearrangement uses TRBV7-2 and TRBJ1-2; a weak D match, TRBD1 (6 bases). Deletions cut 1 base from V and 4 bases from J, with 13 bases between. The CDR3 length is 15 residues. Germline assignment: CDR1 SGHTA and CDR2 FQGNSA. The CDR3 is CASSLDRGGTYGYTL. CDR3 coding DNA: TGTGCCAGCAGCTTAGATAGGGGGGGCACCTATGGCTACACCTTA.

This clonotype appeared many times. CDR3 nucleotides: TGTGCCAGCAGCTTCCGAGACTACCTGAACACTGAAGCTTTCTTT. Protein: CASSFRDYLNTEAFF. The chain employs TRBV11-2 and TRBJ1-1; D not resolved. The CDR3 runs to 15 residues. V shed 3 bases and J shed 0 bases, with 11 bases lying between them. CDR1 is SGHAT, CDR2 FQNNGV, per germline. Variable domain in full (rest from reference TRBV11-2 and TRBJ1-1): EAGVAQSPRYKIIEKRQSVAFWCNPISGHATLYWYQQILGQGPKLLIQFQNNGVVDDSQLPKDRFSAERLKGVDSTLKIQPAKLEDSAVYLCASSFRDYLNTEAFFGQGTRLTVV.

This sequence joins TRBV19 and TRBJ2-2; D gene uncertain. Trimming left V 3 bases short and J 1 base short, with 3 bases between. Germline assignment: CDR1 LNHDA and CDR2 SQIVND (reference sequence). The length of the CDR3 is 13 residues. The CDR3 region has the DNA TGTGCCAGTAGTATGTGGAACACCGGGGAGCTGTTTTTT. Protein product: CASSMWNTGELFF.

This clonotype came up many times. The rearrangement uses TRBV24-1 and TRBJ2-6; D ambiguous. CDR1 and CDR2 (germline): KGHDR, SFDVKD. Trimming took 5 bases from V and 3 from J, leaving 7 bases between them. This CDR3 comprises 14 residues. As DNA, the CDR3 is TGTGCCACCAGTGCCCCTGGTGGGGCCAACGTCCTGACTTTC. It translates to CATSAPGGANVLTF.

The chain carries TRBV7-9 and TRBJ2-1; D remains ambiguous. The germline V gene has CDR1 SEHNR and CDR2 FQNEAQ (reference sequence). V gave up 7 bases and J gave up 9 bases, with 13 bases separating them. CDR3 length: 12 amino acids. In DNA, the CDR3 is TGTGCCAGCACCCTCCCCCGTAGTGAGCAGTTCTTC. Its translation is CASTLPRSEQFF. The full variable domain, its missing parts supplied by reference TRBV7-9 and TRBJ2-1, is DTGVSQNPRHKITKRGQNVTFRCDPISEHNRLYWYRQTLGQGPEFLTYFQNEAQLEKSRLLSDRFSAERPKGSFSTLEIQRTEQGDSAMYLCASTLPRSEQFFGPGTRLTVL.

As concerns this clonotype: This may be a read error, as it is one base from a much larger clone. J is TRBJ2-7 and V is TRBV4-2; 10 positions agree with TRBD2. With 1 base clipped from V and 3 bases from J, the junction kept 0 bases outside the gene matches. Germline V gene data show CDR1 as LGHNA and CDR2 as YNFKEQ. The CDR3 is 14 residues long. The CDR3 DNA follows: TGTGCCAGCAGCCAAGGGACTAGCGGCTACGAGCAGTACTTC. Translated, it gives CASSQGTSGYEQYF.

The chain recombines TRBV7-9 with TRBJ2-7; TRBD2 matches at 9 bases. Germline trimming cut 5 bases from V and 0 bases from J; bases unmatched to any gene: 8. The germline CDR1 and CDR2 sequences are SEHNR and FQNEAQ (reference sequence). This CDR3 comprises 16 residues. CDR3 amino acids: CASSPIERGASYEQYF. CDR3 bases: TGTGCCAGCAGCCCAATTGAGCGGGGGGCCTCCTACGAGCAGTACTTC.

This clonotype was observed a handful of times. The chain uses TRBV5-4 and TRBJ2-3, with D hard to call. The CDR3 runs 14 residues. Germline-derived CDR1 and CDR2 are SGHNT and YYREEE (reference sequence). Trimming pared 4 bases from V and 0 bases from J, leaving 9 bases between. CDR3 DNA: TGTGCCAGCAGCCAACGCGCTAGCACAGATACGCAGTATTTT. This sequence encodes CASSQRASTDTQYF. Filled out from reference TRBV5-4 and TRBJ2-3, the complete variable domain reads ETGVTQSPTHLIKTRGQQVTLRCSSQSGHNTVSWYQQALGQGPQFIFQYYREEENGRGNFPPRFSGLQFPNYSSELNVNALELDDSALYLCASSQRASTDTQYFGPGTRLTVL.

This clonotype appeared many times. CDR3 loop: CASSLYLYEQYF. CDR3 sequence (DNA): TGTGCCAGCAGTTTATATCTCTACGAGCAGTACTTC. J is TRBJ2-7 and V is TRBV12-3 or TRBV12-4, with D uncertain. V was clipped by 2 bases and J by 3 bases, with 5 bases between them. The CDR3 spans 12 residues.

This clonotype was observed a handful of times. V and J are TRBV15 and TRBJ1-6, with 7 bases aligning to TRBD1. CDR1 LNHNV and CDR2 YYDKDF come from the germline V gene (reference sequence). Trimming cost V 3 bases and J 0 bases; bases outside gene matches: 5. This CDR3 contains 17 residues. CDR3 coding DNA: TGTGCCACCAGCAGCGGGACAGCGAGCTCCTATAATTCACCCCTCCACTTT. Residues: CATSSGTASSYNSPLHF.

Points on this clonotype: Here the CDR3 omits its conserved ending phenylalanine or tryptophan, so a read error is the likely source. The rearrangement joins TRBV5-8 to TRBJ2-1; TRBD1 matches at 8 bases. Unmatched junction bases numbered 8, after V lost 5 bases and J lost 4 bases. Germline loops: CDR1 SGHTS, CDR2 YDEGEE. The CDR3 is made up of 15 amino acids. The CDR3 coding sequence is TGTGCCAGCAGGAAGACAGGGGACGGATACAATGAGCAGTTCTTA. It codes for CASRKTGDGYNEQFL.

This clonotype came up many times. This chain connects TRBV7-9 to TRBJ2-1; D is uncertain. This CDR3 has 13 residues. Trimming cost V 1 base and J 8 bases, with 9 bases left between them. Germline CDR1 is SEHNR and CDR2 is FQNEAQ (reference sequence). CDR3 nucleotides: TGTGCCAGCAGCTTAGATAGCTTCCATGAGCAGTTCTTC. This sequence encodes CASSLDSFHEQFF.

V is TRBV2 and J is TRBJ2-7; 8 bases fit TRBD2. The J segment lost 2 bases and the V segment lost 8 bases, leaving 11 bases of the junction unmatched. Germline CDR1 reads SNHLY; CDR2 reads FYNNEI. CDR3 length: 15 residues. The CDR3 region is CASLGPGGRPYEQYF. Here the CDR3 DNA reads TGTGCCAGCCTCGGGCCGGGGGGGAGACCCTACGAGCAGTACTTC.